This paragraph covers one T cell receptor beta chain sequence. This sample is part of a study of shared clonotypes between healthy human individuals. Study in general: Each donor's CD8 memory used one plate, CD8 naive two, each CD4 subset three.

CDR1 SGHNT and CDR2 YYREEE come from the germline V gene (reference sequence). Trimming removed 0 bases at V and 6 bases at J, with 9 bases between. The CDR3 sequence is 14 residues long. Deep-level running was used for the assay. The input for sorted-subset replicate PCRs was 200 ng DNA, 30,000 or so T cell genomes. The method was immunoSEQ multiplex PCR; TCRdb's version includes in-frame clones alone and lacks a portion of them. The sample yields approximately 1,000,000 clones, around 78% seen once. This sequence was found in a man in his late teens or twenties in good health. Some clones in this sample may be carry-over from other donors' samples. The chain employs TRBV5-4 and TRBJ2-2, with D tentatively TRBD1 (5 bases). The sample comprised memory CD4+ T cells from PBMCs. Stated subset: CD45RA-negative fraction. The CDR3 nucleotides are TGTGCCAGCAGCTTGGAGGGGCTGGCCGGGGAGCTGTTTTTT. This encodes CASSLEGLAGELFF. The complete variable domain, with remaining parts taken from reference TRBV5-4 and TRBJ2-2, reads ETGVTQSPTHLIKTRGQQVTLRCSSQSGHNTVSWYQQALGQGPQFIFQYYREEENGRGNFPPRFSGLQFPNYSSELNVNALELDDSALYLCASSLEGLAGELFFGEGSRLTVL.